This T cell receptor (beta chain) was documented in a study of shared clonotypes between healthy human individuals. All donors qualified as healthy HIV-negative adults and had experienced no recent acute infections or vaccinations. The CDR3 runs to 13 residues. V dropped 2 bases and J dropped 2 bases, with 6 bases sitting between them. CDR1 is SNHLY and CDR2 is FYNNEI in the germline V gene. The method was immunoSEQ multiplex PCR; TCRdb's version includes in-frame clones alone and lacks a portion of them. The sample shows about half a million clones, 79% of them seen only once. The TCR originated in a middle-aged woman in good health. Some clones in this sample may be carry-over from other donors' samples. Sequences were obtained from PBMCs. This chain connects TRBV2 to TRBJ1-1; D unclear. CDR3 sequence: CASSEQVNTEAFF. CDR3 DNA: TGTGCCAGCAGTGAACAGGTAAACACTGAAGCTTTCTTT.